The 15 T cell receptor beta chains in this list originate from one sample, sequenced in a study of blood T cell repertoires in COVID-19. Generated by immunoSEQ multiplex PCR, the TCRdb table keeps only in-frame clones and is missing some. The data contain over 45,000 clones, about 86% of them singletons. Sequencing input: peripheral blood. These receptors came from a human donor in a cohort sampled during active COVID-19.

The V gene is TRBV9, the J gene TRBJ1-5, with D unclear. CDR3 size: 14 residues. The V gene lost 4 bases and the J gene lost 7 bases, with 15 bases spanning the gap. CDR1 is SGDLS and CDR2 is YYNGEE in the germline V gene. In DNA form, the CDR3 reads TGTGCCAGCAGCTCTAGTCCTAACGGACAGCCCCAGCATTTT. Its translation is CASSSSPNGQPQHF.

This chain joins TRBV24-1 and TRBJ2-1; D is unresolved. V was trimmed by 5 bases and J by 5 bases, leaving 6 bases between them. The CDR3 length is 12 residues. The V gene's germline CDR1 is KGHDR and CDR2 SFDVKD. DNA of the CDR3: TGTGCCACCAGTGGCGTCAACAATGAGCAGTTCTTC. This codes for CATSGVNNEQFF.

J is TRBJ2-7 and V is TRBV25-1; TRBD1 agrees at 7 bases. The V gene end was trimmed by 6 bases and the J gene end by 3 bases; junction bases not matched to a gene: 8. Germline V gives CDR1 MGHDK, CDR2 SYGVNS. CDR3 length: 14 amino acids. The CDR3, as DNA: TGTGCCAGCAGGAGTCCAGGGGGTAACTACGAGCAGTACTTC. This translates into CASRSPGGNYEQYF.

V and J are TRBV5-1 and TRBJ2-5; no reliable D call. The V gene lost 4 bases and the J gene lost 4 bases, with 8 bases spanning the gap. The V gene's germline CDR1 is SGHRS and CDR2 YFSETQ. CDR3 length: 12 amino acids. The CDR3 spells CASSPLRETQYF. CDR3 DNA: TGCGCCAGCAGCCCGTTGCGAGAGACCCAGTACTTC.

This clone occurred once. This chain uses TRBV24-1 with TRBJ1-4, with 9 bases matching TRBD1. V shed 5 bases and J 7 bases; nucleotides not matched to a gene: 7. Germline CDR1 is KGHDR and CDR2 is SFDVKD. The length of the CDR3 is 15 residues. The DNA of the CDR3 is TGTGCCACCAGTGCCCGGACAGGGGAGGGTGAAAAACTGTTTTTT. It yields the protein CATSARTGEGEKLFF.

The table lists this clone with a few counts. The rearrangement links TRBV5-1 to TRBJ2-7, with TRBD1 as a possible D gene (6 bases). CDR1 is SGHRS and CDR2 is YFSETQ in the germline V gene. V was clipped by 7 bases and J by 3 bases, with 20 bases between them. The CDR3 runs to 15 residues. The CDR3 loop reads CASLITGNPYYEQYF. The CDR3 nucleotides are TGCGCCAGCCTAATTACAGGGAACCCGTACTACGAGCAGTACTTC.

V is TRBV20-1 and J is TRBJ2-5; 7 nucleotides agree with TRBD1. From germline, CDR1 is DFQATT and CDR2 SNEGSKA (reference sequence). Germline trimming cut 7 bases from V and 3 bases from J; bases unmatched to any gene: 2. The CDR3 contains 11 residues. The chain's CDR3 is CSGQGEETQYF. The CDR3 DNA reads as TGCAGTGGACAGGGAGAAGAGACCCAGTACTTC.

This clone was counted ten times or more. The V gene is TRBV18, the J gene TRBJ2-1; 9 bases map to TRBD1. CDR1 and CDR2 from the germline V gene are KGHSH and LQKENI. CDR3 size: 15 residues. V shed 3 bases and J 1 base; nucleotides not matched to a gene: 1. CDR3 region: CASSPGTGSYNEQFF. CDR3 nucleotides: TGTGCCAGCTCACCCGGGACAGGGTCCTACAATGAGCAGTTCTTC.

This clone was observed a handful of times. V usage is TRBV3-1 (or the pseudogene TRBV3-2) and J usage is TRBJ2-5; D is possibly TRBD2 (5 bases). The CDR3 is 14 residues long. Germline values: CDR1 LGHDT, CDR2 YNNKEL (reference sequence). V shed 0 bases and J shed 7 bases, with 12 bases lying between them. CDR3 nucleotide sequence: TGTGCCAGCAGCCAAGAGAGTCTCGAGGGGACCCAGTACTTC. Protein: CASSQESLEGTQYF.

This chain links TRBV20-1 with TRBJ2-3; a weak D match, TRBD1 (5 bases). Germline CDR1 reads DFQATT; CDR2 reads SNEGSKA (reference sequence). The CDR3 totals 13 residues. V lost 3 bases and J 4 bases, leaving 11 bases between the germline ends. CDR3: CSASLVRADTQYF. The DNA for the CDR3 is TGCAGTGCTAGTCTCGTCAGGGCAGATACGCAGTATTTT.

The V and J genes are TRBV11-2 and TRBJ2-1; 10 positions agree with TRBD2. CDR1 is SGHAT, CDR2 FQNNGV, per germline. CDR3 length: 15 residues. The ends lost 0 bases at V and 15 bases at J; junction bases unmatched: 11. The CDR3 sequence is CASSLDLVAGGLPFF. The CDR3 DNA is TGTGCCAGCAGCTTAGATCTGGTAGCGGGGGGCCTCCCGTTCTTC.

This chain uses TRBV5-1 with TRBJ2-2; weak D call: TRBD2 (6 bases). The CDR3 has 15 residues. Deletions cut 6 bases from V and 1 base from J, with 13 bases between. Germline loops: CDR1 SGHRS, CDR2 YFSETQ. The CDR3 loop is CASNLNGGNTGELFF. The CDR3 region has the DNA TGCGCCAGCAACCTAAACGGGGGGAACACCGGGGAGCTGTTTTTT.

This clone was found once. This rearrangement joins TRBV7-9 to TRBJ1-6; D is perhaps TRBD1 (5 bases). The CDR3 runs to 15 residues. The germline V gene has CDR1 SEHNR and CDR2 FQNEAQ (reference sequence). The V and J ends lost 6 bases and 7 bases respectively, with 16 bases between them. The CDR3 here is CASSSGGVDNSPLHF. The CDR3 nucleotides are TGTGCCAGCAGTTCCGGAGGGGTTGACAATTCACCCCTCCACTTT.

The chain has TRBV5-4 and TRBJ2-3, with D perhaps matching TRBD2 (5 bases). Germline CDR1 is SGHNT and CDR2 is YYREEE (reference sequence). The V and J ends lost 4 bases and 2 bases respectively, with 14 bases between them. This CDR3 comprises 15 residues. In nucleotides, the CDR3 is TGTGCCAGCAGCCGGGGTGTGCCGAACACAGATACGCAGTATTTT. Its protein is CASSRGVPNTDTQYF.

CDR3 protein: CASSPTNTGELFF. The CDR3 DNA reads TGTGCCAGCAGCCCCACGAACACCGGGGAGCTGTTTTTT. The chain recombines TRBV7-9 with TRBJ2-2; D gene uncertain. This CDR3 has 13 amino acids. Trimming cost V 5 bases and J 0 bases, with 4 bases left between them. CDR1 SEHNR and CDR2 FQNEAQ come from the germline V gene (reference sequence).